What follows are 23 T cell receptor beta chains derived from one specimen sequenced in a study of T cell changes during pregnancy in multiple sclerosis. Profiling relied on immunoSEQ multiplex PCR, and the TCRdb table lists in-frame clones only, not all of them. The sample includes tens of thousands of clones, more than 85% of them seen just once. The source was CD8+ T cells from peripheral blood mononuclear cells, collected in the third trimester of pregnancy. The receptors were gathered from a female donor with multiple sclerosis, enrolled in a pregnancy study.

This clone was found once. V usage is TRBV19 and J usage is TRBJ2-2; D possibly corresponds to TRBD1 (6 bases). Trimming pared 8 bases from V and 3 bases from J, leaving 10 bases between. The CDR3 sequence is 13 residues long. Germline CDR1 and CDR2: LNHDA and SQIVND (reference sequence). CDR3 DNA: TGTGCCAGTTCGGACAGTTACACCGGGGAGCTGTTTTTT. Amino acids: CASSDSYTGELFF.

The CDR3 nucleotides read TGTGCCAGCACTAATGAGGGAGTAGTGTCTGAAGCTTTCTTT. Its translation is CASTNEGVVSEAFF. The chain uses TRBV6-1 and TRBJ1-1; no clear D gene. V was cut by 7 bases and J by 6 bases, with 18 bases left in between. Germline V CDR1 and CDR2: MNHNS, SASEGT. There are 14 residues in the CDR3.

The CDR3 DNA sequence: TGTGCCAGCAGCATGGACAGTTTGACCTACAATGAGCAGTTCTTC. Its translation: CASSMDSLTYNEQFF. The gene calls are TRBV27 and TRBJ2-1; the D gene is possibly TRBD1 (6 bases). V was clipped by 6 bases and J by 2 bases, with 14 bases between them. The CDR3 totals 15 residues. CDR1 and CDR2 (germline): MNHEY, SMNVEV (reference sequence).

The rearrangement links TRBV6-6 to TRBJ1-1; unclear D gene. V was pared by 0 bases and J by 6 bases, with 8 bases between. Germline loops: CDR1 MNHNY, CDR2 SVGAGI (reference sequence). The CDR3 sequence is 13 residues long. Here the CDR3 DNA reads TGTGCCAGCAGTTACTCGGCGGGCCCTGAAGCTTTCTTT. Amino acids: CASSYSAGPEAFF.

CDR3 protein: CATAGGRHNQPQHF. The DNA for the CDR3 is TGTGCCACCGCCGGGGGTAGACACAATCAGCCCCAGCATTTT. The chain carries TRBV15 and TRBJ1-5, with D possibly matching TRBD1 (5 bases). The V and J ends lost 8 bases and 3 bases respectively, with 14 bases between them. Germline CDR1 reads LNHNV; CDR2 reads YYDKDF (reference sequence). The CDR3 loop spans 14 amino acids.

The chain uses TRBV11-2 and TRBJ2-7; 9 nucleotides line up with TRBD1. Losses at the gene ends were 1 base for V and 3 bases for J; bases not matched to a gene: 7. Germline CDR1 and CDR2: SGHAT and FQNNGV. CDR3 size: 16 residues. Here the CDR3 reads CASSLVRLTGGYEQYF. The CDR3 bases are TGTGCCAGCAGCTTAGTGAGGTTGACAGGGGGCTACGAGCAGTACTTC.

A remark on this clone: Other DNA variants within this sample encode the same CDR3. CDR3 in amino acids: CASSVLAGSYNEQFF. CDR3 in DNA: TGTGCCAGTAGTGTCCTAGCGGGGTCCTACAATGAGCAGTTCTTC. This sequence joins TRBV19 and TRBJ2-1; 9 nucleotides match TRBD2. Unmatched junction bases numbered 3, after V lost 5 bases and J lost 1 base. This CDR3 comprises 15 residues. CDR1 is LNHDA, CDR2 SQIVND, per germline (reference sequence).

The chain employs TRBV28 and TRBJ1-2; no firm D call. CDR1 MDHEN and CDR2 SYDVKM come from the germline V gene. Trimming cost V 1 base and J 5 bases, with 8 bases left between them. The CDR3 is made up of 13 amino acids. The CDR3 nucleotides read TGTGCCAGCAGTTTATTAAACGGGTATGGCTACACCTTC. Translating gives CASSLLNGYGYTF.

The CDR3 sequence is CASSRLTGTLYNEQFF. The DNA for the CDR3 is TGTGCCAGCAGCCGGTTGACAGGGACCCTTTACAATGAGCAGTTCTTC. The V and J genes are TRBV14 and TRBJ2-1; TRBD1 agrees at 7 bases. The ends lost 4 bases at V and 4 bases at J; junction bases unmatched: 10. CDR1 is SGHDN and CDR2 is FVKESK in the germline V gene. The CDR3 covers 16 residues.

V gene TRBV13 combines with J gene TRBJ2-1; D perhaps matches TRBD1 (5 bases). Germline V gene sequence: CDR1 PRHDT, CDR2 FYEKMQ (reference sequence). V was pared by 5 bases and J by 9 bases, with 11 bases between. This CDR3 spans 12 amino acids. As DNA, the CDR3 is TGTGCCAGCAGCCCACAGGAAGGTGAGCAGTTCTTC. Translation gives CASSPQEGEQFF. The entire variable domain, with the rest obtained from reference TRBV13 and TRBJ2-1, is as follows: AAGVIQSPRHLIKEKRETATLKCYPIPRHDTVYWYQQGPGQDPQFLISFYEKMQSDKGSIPDRFSAQQFSDYHSELNMSSLELGDSALYFCASSPQEGEQFFGPGTRLTVL.

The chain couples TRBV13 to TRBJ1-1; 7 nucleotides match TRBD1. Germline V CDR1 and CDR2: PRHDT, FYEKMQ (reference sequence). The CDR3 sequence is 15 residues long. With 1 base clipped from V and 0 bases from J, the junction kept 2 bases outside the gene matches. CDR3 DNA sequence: TGTGCCAGCAGCTTAGTAGGGGGCTTGAACACTGAAGCTTTCTTT. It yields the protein CASSLVGGLNTEAFF.

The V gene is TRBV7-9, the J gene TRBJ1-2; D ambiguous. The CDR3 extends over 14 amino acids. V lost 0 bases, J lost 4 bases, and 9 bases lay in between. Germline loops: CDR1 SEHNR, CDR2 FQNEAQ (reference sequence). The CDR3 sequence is CASSLAFTAYGYTF. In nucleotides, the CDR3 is TGTGCCAGCAGCTTAGCGTTCACAGCCTATGGCTACACCTTC.

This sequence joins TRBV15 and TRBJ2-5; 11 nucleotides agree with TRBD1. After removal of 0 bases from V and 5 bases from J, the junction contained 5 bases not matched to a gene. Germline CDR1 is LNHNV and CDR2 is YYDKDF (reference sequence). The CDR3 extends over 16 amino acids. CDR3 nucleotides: TGTGCCACCAGCAGAGATACGGGACAGGGGGGGGAGACCCAGTACTTC. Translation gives CATSRDTGQGGETQYF. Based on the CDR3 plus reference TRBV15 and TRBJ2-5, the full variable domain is DAMVIQNPRYQVTQFGKPVTLSCSQTLNHNVMYWYQQKSSQAPKLLFHYYDKDFNNEADTPDNFQSRRPNTSFCFLDIRSPGLGDTAMYLCATSRDTGQGGETQYFGPGTRLLVL.

CDR3 in DNA: TGTGCCAGCAGCCTCTCACCAACAAGCTCCTACGAGCAGTACTTC. Protein sequence: CASSLSPTSSYEQYF. The chain links TRBV11-3 to TRBJ2-7; D unclear. From germline, CDR1 is SGHNT and CDR2 YENEEA. Trimming pared 5 bases from V and 0 bases from J, leaving 14 bases between. This CDR3 region has 15 residues.

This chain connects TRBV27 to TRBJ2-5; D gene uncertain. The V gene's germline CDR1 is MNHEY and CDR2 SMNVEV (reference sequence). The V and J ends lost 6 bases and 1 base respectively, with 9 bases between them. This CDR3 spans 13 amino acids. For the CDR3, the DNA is TGTGCCAGCAGCGGGTCTCTCCAAGAGACCCAGTACTTC. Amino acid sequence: CASSGSLQETQYF.

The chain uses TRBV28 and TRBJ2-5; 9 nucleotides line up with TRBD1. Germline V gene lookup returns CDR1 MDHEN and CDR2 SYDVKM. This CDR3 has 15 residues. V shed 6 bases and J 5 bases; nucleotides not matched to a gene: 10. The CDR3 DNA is TGTGCCAGCAGGCTAGGACAGGGGAGCATCGAGACCCAGTACTTC. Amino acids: CASRLGQGSIETQYF.

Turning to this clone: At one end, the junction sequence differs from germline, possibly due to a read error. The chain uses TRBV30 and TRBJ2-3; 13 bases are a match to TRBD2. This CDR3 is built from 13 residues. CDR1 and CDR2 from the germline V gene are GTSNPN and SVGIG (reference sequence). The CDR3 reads CAWSDGILAGGTF. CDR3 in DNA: TGTGCCTGGAGTGACGGAATACTAGCGGGGGGGACTTTT.

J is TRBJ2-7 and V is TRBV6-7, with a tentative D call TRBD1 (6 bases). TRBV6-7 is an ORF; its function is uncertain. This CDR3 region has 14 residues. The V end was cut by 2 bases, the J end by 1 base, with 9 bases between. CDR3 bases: TGTGCCAGCAGTTACCCCGGACAGTCCTACGAGCAGTACTTC. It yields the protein CASSYPGQSYEQYF.

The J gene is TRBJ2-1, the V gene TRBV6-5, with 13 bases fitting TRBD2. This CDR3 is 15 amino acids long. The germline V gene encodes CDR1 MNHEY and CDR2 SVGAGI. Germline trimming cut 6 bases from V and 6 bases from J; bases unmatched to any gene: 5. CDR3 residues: CASSQTSGGLNEQFF. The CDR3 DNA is TGTGCCAGCAGCCAGACTAGCGGGGGGCTCAATGAGCAGTTCTTC.

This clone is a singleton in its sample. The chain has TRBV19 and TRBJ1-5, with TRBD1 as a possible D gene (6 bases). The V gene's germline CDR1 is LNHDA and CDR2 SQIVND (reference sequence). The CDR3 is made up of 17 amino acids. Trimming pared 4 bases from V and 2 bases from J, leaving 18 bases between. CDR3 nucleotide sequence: TGTGCCAGTAGTAGCTCGCAGGGGTATGATGGCAATCAGCCCCAGCATTTT. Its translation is CASSSSQGYDGNQPQHF. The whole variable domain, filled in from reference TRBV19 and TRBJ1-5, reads DGGITQSPKYLFRKEGQNVTLSCEQNLNHDAMYWYRQDPGQGLRLIYYSQIVNDFQKGDIAEGYSVSREKKESFPLTVTSAQKNPTAFYLCASSSSQGYDGNQPQHFGDGTRLSIL.

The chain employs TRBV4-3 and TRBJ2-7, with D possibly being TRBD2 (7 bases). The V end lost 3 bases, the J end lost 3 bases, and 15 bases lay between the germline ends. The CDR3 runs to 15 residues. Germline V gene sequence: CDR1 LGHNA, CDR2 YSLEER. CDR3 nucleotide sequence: TGCGCCAGCAGCCAGGCGACAGGCGGGGGCTACGAGCAGTACTTC. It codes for CASSQATGGGYEQYF.

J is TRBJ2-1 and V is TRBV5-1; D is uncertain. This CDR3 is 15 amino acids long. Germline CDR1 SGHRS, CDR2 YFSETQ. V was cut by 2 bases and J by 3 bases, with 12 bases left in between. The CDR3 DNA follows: TGCGCCAGCAGCTTTGTTTACGGCGGCTACAATGAGCAGTTCTTC. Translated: CASSFVYGGYNEQFF.

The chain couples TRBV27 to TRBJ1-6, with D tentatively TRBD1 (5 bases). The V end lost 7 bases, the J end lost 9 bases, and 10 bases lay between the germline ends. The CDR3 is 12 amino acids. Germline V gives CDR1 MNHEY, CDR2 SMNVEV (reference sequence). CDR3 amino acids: CASKTAFSPLHF. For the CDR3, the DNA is TGTGCCAGCAAGACAGCTTTTTCACCCCTCCACTTT.